These T cell receptor beta chains were read from a single sample in a study of immune cell composition in non-small cell lung cancer. Here immunoSEQ multiplex PCR was the method, and the copy in TCRdb shows in-frame clones only, minus some. This table has 7,500 to 9,000 clones, about two thirds appearing once. The sequenced material came from lung tumor tissue. Receptors were obtained from a human donor with non-small cell lung cancer. Both conserved end residues are part of each CDR3. Each record gives: J gene, clone size, D gene, V gene, CDR3 DNA, CDR3 protein. The D gene is left open where the match is weak. The size of a clone is reported for some rows only, either as once, few or many, or as a class for expanded clones.

TRBJ2-5 once TRBD2 TRBV19 TGTGCCAGTAGTACCGCGGGACTAGCGGGGACCCAGTACTTC CASSTAGLAGTQYF
TRBJ1-2 NA NA TRBV5-1 TGCGCCAGCAGCTTAGCAAACACTAACTATGACTACACCTTC CASSLANTNYDYTF
TRBJ2-3 NA TRBD1 TRBV9 TGTGCCAGCAGCCCCGGGACAGGGGACACAGATACGCAGTATTTT CASSPGTGDTDTQYF
TRBJ2-5 NA TRBD2 TRBV30 TGTGCCTGGAGTGTACGGATGACTAGCGCCGGGGAGACCCAGTACTTC CAWSVRMTSAGETQYF
TRBJ2-3 NA NA TRBV6-1 TGTGCCAGCAGTGGCCTGGGGGGGGCTGGTTATACGCAGTATTTT CASSGLGGAGYTQYF
TRBJ2-5 NA TRBD1 TRBV5-4 TGTGCCAGCAGCTTCTGGCAGGGGGAAGAGACCCAGTACTTC CASSFWQGEETQYF
TRBJ1-3 NA TRBD1 TRBV5-1 TGCGCCAGCAGCGGAGGGACAGGGGGCCTGAACACCATATATTTT CASSGGTGGLNTIYF
TRBJ1-1 NA TRBD1 TRBV11-2 TGTGCCAGCAGCTTAGGGACAGGGTGGGGCACTGAAGCTTTCTTT CASSLGTGWGTEAFF
TRBJ2-7 NA NA TRBV28 TGTGCCACGCACAGGAGCCTCTCCTACGAGCAGTACTTC CATHRSLSYEQYF
TRBJ1-5 few NA TRBV9 TGTGCCAGCAGTCTTACAGGGTGGGGTCAGCCCCAGCATTTT CASSLTGWGQPQHF
TRBJ1-1 NA TRBD1 TRBV2 TGTGCCAGCACTCCCCTGACAGGGACGGGCACTGAAGCTTTCTTT CASTPLTGTGTEAFF
TRBJ2-3 NA TRBD1 TRBV7-2 TGTGCCATCCAGGGGGCGCAGACAGATGCGCAGTATTTT CAIQGAQTDAQYF
TRBJ2-6 NA TRBD1 TRBV18 TGTGCCAGCTCACCGGGACAGGGCTTTGGGGCCAACGTCCTGACTTTC CASSPGQGFGANVLTF
TRBJ2-5 NA TRBD2 TRBV4-2 TGTGCCAGCAGCCCTGGGACTAGGGGAGAGACCCAGTACTTC CASSPGTRGETQYF
TRBJ1-1 NA NA TRBV5-1 TGCGCCAGCAGCAATGGACAGCCGAACACTGAAGCTTTCTTT CASSNGQPNTEAFF
TRBJ1-2 NA NA TRBV5-5 TGTGCCAGCAGTCCAATGACAGCGTCCCACGAGATCTTC CASSPMTASHEIF
TRBJ1-5 NA NA TRBV6-6 TGTGCCAGCAGTTACTCCCTAGATCAGCCCCAGCATTTT CASSYSLDQPQHF
TRBJ1-3 NA NA TRBV6-5 TGTGCCAGCAGTTACTCGGACAGCTCTGGAAACACCATATATTTT CASSYSDSSGNTIYF
TRBJ2-7 NA NA TRBV6-1 TGTGCCAGCAGTGAACAACATTGGGGCTCTCCCAGGTGGCAGTACTTC CASSEQHWGSPRWQYF
TRBJ2-7 NA NA TRBV29-1 TGCAGCGTCTTGACCGGGGTACAGTACTTC CSVLTGVQYF
TRBJ2-7 NA NA TRBV7-6 TGTGCCAGCAGCTTAGACGACAGCTCCTACGAGCAGTACTTC CASSLDDSSYEQYF
TRBJ2-5 NA NA TRBV10-1 TGCGCCAGCAGTAGACAGGTCCAAGAGACCCAGTACTTC CASSRQVQETQYF
TRBJ1-3 NA NA TRBV18 TGTGCCAGCTCCCGCGCAGGGGAAGGAAACACCATATATTTT CASSRAGEGNTIYF
TRBJ1-1 once NA TRBV7-8 TGTGCCAGCAGCTTCTCGGACACTGAAGCTTTCTTT CASSFSDTEAFF
TRBJ2-7 NA NA TRBV10-3 TGTGCCATCAGTGAGCAGGGCCTCGAGCAGTACTTC CAISEQGLEQYF
TRBJ2-7 NA TRBD1 TRBV28 TGTGCCAGCAGTTTGGTACCGGGACAGGGTATCCACGAGCAGTACTTC CASSLVPGQGIHEQYF
TRBJ1-3 NA NA TRBV7-2 TGTGCCAGCAGCTTGGGCCAGCCAGGGGCGGTAGGAAACACCATATATTTT CASSLGQPGAVGNTIYF
TRBJ2-7 NA NA TRBV28 TGTGCCAGCAGCGTCCCCCACGAGCAGTACTTC CASSVPHEQYF
TRBJ2-1 NA NA TRBV18 TGTGCCAGCTCACCTGGGGGGGCGCTTAATGAGCAGTTCTTC CASSPGGALNEQFF
TRBJ1-2 NA NA TRBV19 TGTGCCAGTAGTGCCCTTGGACAGATGAGCTACACCTTC CASSALGQMSYTF
TRBJ1-1 NA NA TRBV18 TGTGCCAGCTCCCCTGACACCTATGAAGCTTTCTTT CASSPDTYEAFF
TRBJ1-5 few NA TRBV5-1 TGCGCCAGCAGGAGGAATAGCAATCAGCCCCAGCATTTT CASRRNSNQPQHF
TRBJ2-3 NA NA TRBV6-5 TGTGCCAGCAGTTACGAGACAGGTACAGATACGCAGTATTTT CASSYETGTDTQYF
TRBJ2-3 NA TRBD2 TRBV19 TGTGCCAGTAGTATTACTAGCGGGAGCACAGATACGCAGTATTTT CASSITSGSTDTQYF
TRBJ2-6 NA TRBD1 TRBV5-1 TGCGCCAGCAGCTTGTACGGACCGGGACAGGGCTCTGGGGCCAACGTCCTGACTTTC CASSLYGPGQGSGANVLTF
TRBJ2-7 NA TRBD1 TRBV7-9 TGTGCCAGCAGCTTAGACCCGGGACAGGGGGCTCACGAGCAGTACTTC CASSLDPGQGAHEQYF
TRBJ2-6 NA TRBD1 TRBV6-1 TGTGCCAGCAGTGAACCGGATGACAGGGGGATCTCTGGGGCCAACGTCCTGACTTTC CASSEPDDRGISGANVLTF
TRBJ1-4 NA NA TRBV28 TGTGCCAGCACCGGGACAAATGAAAAACTGTTTTTT CASTGTNEKLFF
TRBJ2-6 NA NA TRBV5-8 TGTGCCAGCAGCTTGGGGGCCTGGCCGATGTCTGGGGCCAACGTCCTGACTTTC CASSLGAWPMSGANVLTF
TRBJ2-5 NA TRBD2 TRBV7-9 TGTGCCAGCAGCTTAACTAGCGGGGGCCCCGATGAGACCCAGTACTTC CASSLTSGGPDETQYF
TRBJ1-4 NA NA TRBV7-9 TGTGCCAGCAGCTCAGTCGGAGGGGATGAAAAACTGTTTTTT CASSSVGGDEKLFF
TRBJ2-7 NA TRBD1 TRBV10-3 TGTGCCACCCGGGACAGAGGGGGCTACGAGCAGTACTTC CATRDRGGYEQYF
TRBJ1-6 NA NA TRBV7-8 TGTGCCAGCAGCCTTACAGGGCCTGGATCACCCCTCCACTTT CASSLTGPGSPLHF
TRBJ2-1 NA NA TRBV21-1 TGTGCCAGCAGCGGGACAGGAGATAGCTCCTACAATGAGCAGTTCTTC CASSGTGDSSYNEQFF
TRBJ2-3 NA NA TRBV6-1 TGTGCCTCCTCCCTACTCCACGCTAGCACAGATACGCAGTATTTT CASSLLHASTDTQYF
TRBJ1-5 few TRBD1 TRBV19 TGTGCCAGTAAGGGGACAGGGGGCGGCAATCAGCCCCAGCATTTT CASKGTGGGNQPQHF
TRBJ1-2 NA TRBD1 TRBV4-2 TGTGCCAGCAGCCAGGCCGGACAGGGGGCTAACTATGGCTACACCTTC CASSQAGQGANYGYTF